This T cell receptor beta chain came from a study of T cells in localized non-small cell lung cancer (dated by TCRdb to about 2020). For the wider study: The study analyzed T cell repertoires of under 250 early-stage NSCLC patients, comparing tumors and uninvolved tumor-adjacent lungs. All 250 or so NSCLC patients in the cohort were treatment-naive and had localized lung tumors that were resected. Of the NSCLC patients, roughly 130 were male and approximately 99 were female, and the mean age was approximately 69 years. The full study reports these points: Uninvolved tumor-adjacent lung showed the highest T cell clonality, higher than tumor, which suggests more focused antigenic responses in the uninvolved tumor-adjacent lung. Higher blood T cell density associated with longer overall survival, while higher adjacent-lung clonality associated with shorter survival. Multi-region tumor sequencing was not performed, so intratumor heterogeneity could not be excluded. A median of about 61 of the top 100 tumor clones turned up in the paired uninvolved adjacent lung, and approximately 30 of those clones also ranked among the top 100 of that same adjacent lung. Because the study design was exploratory, TCR variables were selected using unadjusted p-values without false-discovery rate correction.

The cysteine opens and the phenylalanine closes a CDR3 of 12 amino acids. CDR3 DNA is the only sequence kept; it has 36 bases, read in frame from the first base. The junction shows trimming of 6 bases on V and 8 bases on J, and the gene matches do not reach 2 bases of it. The germline V gene supplies CDR1 MNHGY and CDR2 SAAAGT. Uninvolved adjacent lung was taken at least 2 cm from the tumor margin and confirmed free of atypia by two independent pathologists. At diagnosis, peripheral blood, uninvolved tumor-adjacent lung and tumor were collected and were preserved as a mix of fresh-frozen and FFPE material. The immunoSEQ Assay was used to sequence TCR beta CDR3 regions from DNA. Regarding the original processing steps: T cell density was computed as TCR beta template counts normalized to usable DNA estimated by amplifying housekeeping genes. Richness was estimated with the preseqR package, extrapolating to 400,000 templates for PBMC samples and 120,000 templates for tissue samples. Clonality was defined by subtracting Pielou's evenness from one. Differential abundance testing on productive amino-acid clonotypes, with a minimum total count of 5 and an alpha of 0.1, was used to identify tissue-enriched TCRs. Repertoire overlap between compartments was quantified with the Jaccard Index and Morisita Overlap Index. GLIPH grouped TCR beta CDR3s together with public tetramer-defined viral CDR3s, and a viral motif had to include at least three viral sequences and also show V-gene enrichment. What TCRdb holds here is the immuneACCESS table cut down to in-frame rearrangements. Part of the clones is not present; checked against another copy, under half of the missing clones reflect an unresolved V gene, and the others are unexplained. Clone size and the V and J calls come from that table; the DNA yielded D and trimming. This sample gives approximately 1,600 clones in total; roughly 20% of them show up just once. The top ten hold 20% of the sample.

This clone was seen only a few times. It lacks a known antigen. Base qualities were left out, and no much larger clone turns up one base away. Recombination linked TRBV6-8 to TRBJ2-1, with 9 bases in between that match TRBD2. Material: normal lung tissue next to the tumor, obtained before any cancer treatment. The receptor comes from a male donor at least 60 years old with stage III squamous cell lung carcinoma. The nucleotides are TGTGCCAGCAGCATAGCGGGGGATGAGCAGTTCTTC. Its protein product is CASSIAGDEQFF.